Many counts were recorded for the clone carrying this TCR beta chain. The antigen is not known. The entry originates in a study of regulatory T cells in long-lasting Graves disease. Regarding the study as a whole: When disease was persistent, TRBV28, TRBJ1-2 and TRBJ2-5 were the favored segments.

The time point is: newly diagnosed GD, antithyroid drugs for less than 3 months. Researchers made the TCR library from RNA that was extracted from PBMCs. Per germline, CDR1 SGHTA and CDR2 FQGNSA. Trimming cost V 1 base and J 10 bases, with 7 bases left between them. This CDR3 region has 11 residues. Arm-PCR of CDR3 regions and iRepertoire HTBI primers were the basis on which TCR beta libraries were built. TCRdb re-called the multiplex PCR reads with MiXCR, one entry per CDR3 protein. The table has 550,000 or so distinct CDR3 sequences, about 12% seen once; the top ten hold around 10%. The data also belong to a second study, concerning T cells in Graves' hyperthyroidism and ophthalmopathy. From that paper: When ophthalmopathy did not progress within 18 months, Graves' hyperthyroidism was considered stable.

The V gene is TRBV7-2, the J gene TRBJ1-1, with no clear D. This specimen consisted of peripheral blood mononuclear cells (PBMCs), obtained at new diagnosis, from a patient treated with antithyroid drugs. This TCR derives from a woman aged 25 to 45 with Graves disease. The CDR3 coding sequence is TGTGCCAGCAGCTTAGGGACCGGAGCTTTCTTT. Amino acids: CASSLGTGAFF.